Following are 7 T cell receptor beta chains from one sample sequenced in a study of blood T cells in healthy people across ages. Using a J-beta primer mix together with a sample-barcoded 5' primer, a second PCR was run for about 6 to 11 cycles. TCRdb reprocessed the 5' RACE reads with MiXCR, giving one entry per CDR3 protein. The sample has about 730,000 distinct CDR3 sequences, roughly 43% seen once. The sample taken for sequencing was blood. These receptors were collected from a woman between 55 and 75 years old in good health.

In this sample, this clonotype turned up a few times. The chain is built from TRBV7-2 and TRBJ1-5; tentatively, D is TRBD1 (5 bases). V was shortened by 1 base and J by 4 bases, with 14 bases between the two germline ends. The CDR3 has 16 residues. CDR1 and CDR2 (germline): SGHTA, FQGNSA. CDR3 sequence: CASSLEGASNNQPQHF. The CDR3 nucleotides read TGTGCCAGCAGCTTAGAAGGGGCAAGTAATAATCAGCCCCAGCATTTT.

The chain combines TRBV9 with TRBJ2-4, with 9 nucleotides matching TRBD1. The end of the DNA fits TRBJ2-7 better, so the J call may be wrong. The CDR3 is 14 residues long. Germline loops: CDR1 SGDLS, CDR2 YYNGEE. The DNA for the CDR3 is TGTGCCAGCAACGTCGACAGGGGGACCTACGAGCAGTACTTC. Amino acids: CASNVDRGTYEQYF.

This clonotype was seen only a few times. The chain is built from TRBV2 and TRBJ2-3; 8 bases map to TRBD2. The trim removed 1 base at V and 3 bases at J, leaving 6 bases unmatched. Germline lookup yields CDR1 SNHLY and CDR2 FYNNEI. The CDR3 has 16 residues. CDR3 protein: CASSEGVSGDTDTQYF. The CDR3 nucleotides read TGTGCCAGCAGTGAAGGGGTTAGCGGGGATACAGATACGCAGTATTTT.

In this sample, this clonotype turned up a few times. The chain joins TRBV10-3 to TRBJ1-2; D ambiguous. Germline CDR1 ENHRY, CDR2 SYGVKD. This CDR3 is 13 amino acids long. The V and J ends lost 2 bases and 2 bases respectively, with 6 bases between them. The DNA of the CDR3 is TGTGCCATCAGTGAGACCGGGAACTATGGCTACACCTTC. Protein sequence: CAISETGNYGYTF.

This clonotype was recorded a few times. The gene calls are TRBV20-1 and TRBJ1-6; D unclear. V shed 0 bases and J shed 0 bases, with 12 bases lying between them. The CDR3 is 17 residues long. CDR1 and CDR2 from the germline V gene are DFQATT and SNEGSKA (reference sequence). The DNA of the CDR3 is TGCAGTGCTAGAGATGGAGGGCGAAGCTCCTATAATTCACCCCTCCACTTT. Encoded protein: CSARDGGRSSYNSPLHF.

This sequence joins TRBV3-1 and TRBJ2-7; D may correspond to TRBD1 or TRBD2 (5 bases each). The J call is doubtful: the DNA matches TRBJ2-5 better. This CDR3 has 14 amino acids. The germline V gene encodes CDR1 LGHDT and CDR2 YNNKEL (reference sequence). The CDR3 region is CASSQPGTLETQYF. The CDR3 DNA reads as TGTGCCAGCAGCCAACCTGGGACGCTGGAGACCCAGTACTTC.

The genes are TRBV12-3 or TRBV12-4 and TRBJ1-4; D is unclear. V dropped 5 bases and J dropped 8 bases, with 12 bases sitting between them. CDR3 size: 13 residues. CDR3 sequence reads: CASSQLGMEKLFF. The CDR3, as DNA: TGTGCCAGCAGTCAACTGGGGATGGAAAAACTGTTTTTT.